The next 15 T cell receptor beta chains were all read from a single sample in a study of cytomegalovirus exposure and HLA in healthy donors. The study ran its PCR with 60 Vbeta and 13 Jbeta primers. TCRdb keeps only in-frame clones here, not all; method: immunoSEQ multiplex PCR. The table lists hundreds of thousands of clones, 75% of them singletons. The specimen sequenced was PBMCs. The receptors shown here come from a woman aged 25 to 39 in good health and CMV-seronegative.

The chain joins TRBV6-5 to TRBJ1-1; no reliable D call. Germline CDR1 and CDR2: MNHEY and SVGAGI. This CDR3 is 14 amino acids long. V lost 0 bases and J lost 4, with 9 bases in between. CDR3 coding DNA: TGTGCCAGCAGTTACTCGGGAGACGGCACTGAAGCTTTCTTT. This encodes CASSYSGDGTEAFF.

This chain connects TRBV6-9 to TRBJ1-1; 8 bases fit TRBD1. After removal of 7 bases from V and 2 bases from J, the junction contained 9 bases not matched to a gene. The CDR3 loop spans 15 amino acids. Germline CDR1 MNHGY, CDR2 SVAAGI. The DNA of the CDR3 is TGTGCCAGCACCGACAGACAGGGGCTCAACACTGAAGCTTTCTTT. Encoded protein: CASTDRQGLNTEAFF.

This clone was recorded only once. The chain carries TRBV11-2 and TRBJ2-5, with D tentatively TRBD2 (5 bases). Trimming took off 7 bases at V and 5 bases at J, with 14 bases between the two ends. Germline V gene lookup returns CDR1 SGHAT and CDR2 FQNNGV. The CDR3 runs to 13 residues. As DNA, the CDR3 is TGTGCCAGCAACTTCCGGGAACCCGAGACCCAGTACTTC. Its translation is CASNFREPETQYF.

A note on this clone: Other DNA variants within this sample encode the same CDR3. V is TRBV5-6 and J is TRBJ2-1; 8 bases line up with TRBD2. CDR3 length: 14 amino acids. CDR1 and CDR2 from the germline V gene are SGHDT and YYEEEE. With 3 bases clipped from V and 2 bases from J, the junction kept 1 base outside the gene matches. The CDR3 sequence: CASSSGGAYNEQFF. The CDR3 region has the DNA TGTGCCAGCAGCTCGGGAGGGGCCTACAATGAGCAGTTCTTC. The whole variable domain, filled in from reference TRBV5-6 and TRBJ2-1, reads DAGVTQSPTHLIKTRGQQVTLRCSPKSGHDTVSWYQQALGQGPQFIFQYYEEEERQRGNFPDRFSGHQFPNYSSELNVNALLLGDSALYLCASSSGGAYNEQFFGPGTRLTVL.

The chain carries TRBV30 and TRBJ1-2; TRBD1 matches at 9 bases. V was clipped by 4 bases and J by 5 bases; unmatched bases: 8. The CDR3 has 14 amino acids. CDR1 is GTSNPN, CDR2 SVGIG, per germline (reference sequence). CDR3 residues: CAWNLDRGVYGYTF. In DNA form, the CDR3 reads TGTGCCTGGAACCTGGACAGGGGCGTTTATGGCTACACCTTC.

Only one count was recorded for this clone. At one end, the junction sequence differs from germline, possibly due to a read error. The rearrangement links TRBV5-6 to TRBJ2-1, with TRBD2 matching over 7 bases. This CDR3 comprises 16 residues. Germline CDR1 reads SGHDT; CDR2 reads YYEEEE. DNA for the CDR3: TGTGCCAGCAGCTTGGCCGGCCTAGCGGCATACATTGAGCAGTTCTTC. Translating gives CASSLAGLAAYIEQFF.

This clone turned up a few times. The chain carries TRBV7-3 and TRBJ2-7; a weak D match, TRBD2 (6 bases). Trimming removed 2 bases at V and 1 base at J, with 6 bases between. The CDR3 is made up of 13 amino acids. Germline assignment: CDR1 SGHTA and CDR2 FQGTGA. The CDR3 loop reads CASSLAGSYEQYF. DNA for the CDR3: TGTGCCAGCAGCTTAGCGGGGTCCTACGAGCAGTACTTC.

This chain uses TRBV29-1 with TRBJ1-1, with TRBD1 matching 9 bases. Trimming took 3 bases from V and 11 from J; bases not matched to a gene: 10. This CDR3 has 13 amino acids. CDR1 SQVTM and CDR2 ANQGSEA come from the germline V gene. The CDR3 sequence: CSVEGQGGVYAFF. The CDR3 region has the DNA TGCAGCGTTGAGGGACAGGGCGGTGTATATGCTTTCTTT.

The chain is built from TRBV5-1 and TRBJ1-1, with D tentatively TRBD1 (6 bases). Germline V gene sequence: CDR1 SGHRS, CDR2 YFSETQ. The CDR3 is made up of 15 amino acids. V lost 7 bases and J lost 3, with 19 bases in between. This CDR3 reads CASGGAGFKDTEAFF. CDR3 nucleotide sequence: TGCGCCAGCGGGGGGGCAGGGTTTAAGGACACTGAAGCTTTCTTT.

The sample holds a few counts of this clone. The gene calls are TRBV7-9 and TRBJ2-3; TRBD1 aligns across 7 bases. Germline V gene lookup returns CDR1 SEHNR and CDR2 FQNEAQ (reference sequence). The ends lost 5 bases at V and 3 bases at J; junction bases unmatched: 5. The CDR3 loop spans 14 amino acids. The CDR3 DNA sequence: TGTGCCAGCAGCACTGGGACAGCAACAGATACGCAGTATTTT. Its protein is CASSTGTATDTQYF. The variable domain in full, with the rest retrieved from reference TRBV7-9 and TRBJ2-3, is DTGVSQNPRHKITKRGQNVTFRCDPISEHNRLYWYRQTLGQGPEFLTYFQNEAQLEKSRLLSDRFSAERPKGSFSTLEIQRTEQGDSAMYLCASSTGTATDTQYFGPGTRLTVL.

There are a few counts of this clone. The chain recombines TRBV11-3 with TRBJ1-2, with 7 bases lining up with TRBD1. This CDR3 has 14 residues. After removal of 4 bases from V and 4 bases from J, the junction contained 6 bases not matched to a gene. CDR1 is SGHNT, CDR2 YENEEA, per germline. CDR3 region: CASSSGDRVYGYTF. The CDR3 DNA reads TGTGCCAGCAGCTCAGGGGACAGAGTCTATGGCTACACCTTC. The complete variable domain, with remaining parts taken from reference TRBV11-3 and TRBJ1-2, reads EAGVVQSPRYKIIEKKQPVAFWCNPISGHNTLYWYLQNLGQGPELLIRYENEEAVDDSQLPKDRFSAERLKGVDSTLKIQPAELGDSAVYLCASSSGDRVYGYTFGSGTRLTVV.

The chain joins TRBV6-5 to TRBJ1-1; D is perhaps TRBD1 (6 bases). The V gene lost 5 bases and the J gene lost 4 bases, with 14 bases spanning the gap. The CDR3 spans 14 residues. The germline V gene has CDR1 MNHEY and CDR2 SVGAGI. CDR3 nucleotide sequence: TGTGCCAGCAGTGAAGTGGGAGGGGGCACTGAAGCTTTCTTT. Amino acid sequence: CASSEVGGGTEAFF.

The chain is built from TRBV11-2 and TRBJ2-1; tentatively, D is TRBD1 (6 bases). The germline gives CDR1 SGHAT, CDR2 FQNNGV. The V end was cut by 4 bases, the J end by 2 bases, with 12 bases between. The CDR3 extends over 15 amino acids. This chain's CDR3 is CASSSIGQPYNEQFF. The CDR3 nucleotides read TGTGCCAGCAGCTCCATAGGACAGCCCTACAATGAGCAGTTCTTC.

The genes are TRBV5-1 and TRBJ1-1; the match to TRBD1 covers 12 bases. Germline CDR1 is SGHRS and CDR2 is YFSETQ. V was pared by 3 bases and J by 5 bases, with 8 bases of the junction left unmatched. This CDR3 is 16 amino acids long. CDR3 in amino acids: CASSWGQGARNTEAFF. The CDR3 DNA follows: TGCGCCAGCAGCTGGGGACAGGGGGCACGTAATACTGAAGCTTTCTTT.

The V and J genes are TRBV29-1 and TRBJ2-5; 8 bases are a match to TRBD1. The germline gives CDR1 SQVTM, CDR2 ANQGSEA. The V segment lost 6 bases and the J segment 5 bases; nucleotides outside the gene matches: 5. The CDR3 is made up of 12 amino acids. CDR3 region: CSVNRGSETQYF. CDR3 sequence (DNA): TGCAGCGTCAACAGGGGGAGTGAGACCCAGTACTTC. The full variable domain, completed using reference TRBV29-1 and TRBJ2-5, is SAVISQKPSRDICQRGTSLTIQCQVDSQVTMMFWYRQQPGQSLTLIATANQGSEATYESGFVIDKFPISRPNLTFSTLTVSNMSPEDSSIYLCSVNRGSETQYFGPGTRLLVL.